A single sample gave rise to the 20 T cell receptor beta chains below, sequenced in a study of cytomegalovirus exposure and HLA in healthy donors (dated by TCRdb to 2016 to 2017). The library was built by means of the immunoSEQ multiplex PCR assay. For the multiplex PCR, a mixture combining 60 forward primers for TCR Vbeta segments and 13 reverse primers for TCR Jbeta segments was used. TCRdb provides this immuneACCESS table in a form limited to in-frame rearrangements. Some clones are lacking; in checked studies, under half of them reflect an unresolved V gene, and why the rest are absent is not known. The sample table holds 150,000 to 200,000 clones, of which more than 70% were seen once. Of the sample, 10% to 12% falls within the top ten clones. Material for sequencing was PBMCs. These receptors all come from a man aged 18 to 35 in good health and CMV-seropositive.

The CDR3 loop reads CSVAGLAGSSAFF. In nucleotides, the CDR3 is TGCAGCGTTGCGGGACTAGCGGGGAGTTCGGCGTTCTTC. The chain has TRBV29-1 and TRBJ2-1, with TRBD2 identical over 13 bases. The length of the CDR3 is 13 residues. The germline V gene encodes CDR1 SQVTM and CDR2 ANQGSEA. Unmatched junction bases numbered 9, after V lost 4 bases and J lost 15 bases.

This clone has at least ten counts. The chain combines TRBV10-1 with TRBJ2-1, with 8 bases identical to TRBD2. In germline, CDR1 is WNHNN, CDR2 SYGVQD (reference sequence). V dropped 3 bases and J dropped 4; count of bases not matched to a gene: 5. The CDR3 is 15 residues long. This chain's CDR3 is CASSDNSGVYNEQFF. CDR3 sequence (DNA): TGCGCCAGCAGTGATAATAGCGGGGTATACAATGAGCAGTTCTTC.

CDR3 DNA sequence: TGCGCCAGCAGCTTGGTGGCAGGGAATCAGCCCCAGCATTTT. This translates into CASSLVAGNQPQHF. V is TRBV5-1 and J is TRBJ1-5, with D maybe TRBD1 (5 bases). The CDR3 loop spans 14 amino acids. Trimming stripped 0 bases from V and 4 bases from J, with 8 bases between. Germline loops: CDR1 SGHRS, CDR2 YFSETQ.

This clone has a handful of counts. Compared with germline, one end of the junction differs, possibly owing to a read error. The chain is built from TRBV28 and TRBJ1-4, with a weak D call TRBD1 (6 bases). Germline V gene sequence: CDR1 MDHEN, CDR2 SYDVKM. The CDR3 loop spans 15 amino acids. The CDR3 sequence is CASTLAGAGNEKLFF. The DNA for the CDR3 is TGTGCCAGCACTTTAGCGGGGGCTGGGAATGAAAAACTGTTTTTT. Variable domain in full (rest from reference TRBV28 and TRBJ1-4): DVKVTQSSRYLVKRTGEKVFLECVQDMDHENMFWYRQDPGLGLRLIYFSYDVKMKEKGDIPEGYSVSREKKERFSLILESASTNQTSMYLCASTLAGAGNEKLFFGSGTQLSVL.

This chain joins TRBV19 and TRBJ1-2; D is uncertain. CDR3 length: 13 residues. Trimming removed 3 bases at V and 5 bases at J, with 10 bases between. Germline V gene sequence: CDR1 LNHDA, CDR2 SQIVND (reference sequence). In nucleotides, the CDR3 is TGTGCCAGTAGTATGGATGCGGGATATGGCTACACCTTC. Protein: CASSMDAGYGYTF.

This clone was recorded only once. The chain uses TRBV6-1 and TRBJ2-2, with 8 nucleotides matching TRBD1. CDR3 length equals 15 residues. CDR1 is MNHNS, CDR2 SASEGT, per germline. V shed 6 bases, J shed 5 bases, and the junction held 8 bases outside the gene matches. In DNA form, the CDR3 reads TGTGCCAGCAGATTTCGACAGGGGATTACCGGGGAGCTGTTTTTT. It encodes CASRFRQGITGELFF.

The chain combines TRBV7-9 with TRBJ2-6, with 8 bases matching TRBD2. Germline lookup yields CDR1 SEHNR and CDR2 FQNEAQ (reference sequence). The CDR3 is 15 amino acids. Unmatched junction bases numbered 2, after V lost 5 bases and J lost 2 bases. CDR3 DNA sequence: TGTGCCAGCAGCCGGGAGGGTACTGGGGCCAACGTCCTGACTTTC. It codes for CASSREGTGANVLTF.

Written as DNA, the CDR3 is TGTGCCAGCAGTTACTCCCCTAGCGCCGCCGAGCAGTACTTC. Protein sequence: CASSYSPSAAEQYF. The gene calls are TRBV6-5 and TRBJ2-7; TRBD2 might be the D (6 bases). V lost 0 bases and J 6 bases, leaving 12 bases between the germline ends. This CDR3 has 14 residues. The germline gives CDR1 MNHEY, CDR2 SVGAGI.

This clone appeared a few times. The chain is built from TRBV10-3 and TRBJ1-2, with 9 nucleotides matching TRBD1. There are 15 residues in the CDR3. Germline V gene sequence: CDR1 ENHRY, CDR2 SYGVKD. The V gene end was trimmed by 6 bases and the J gene end by 7 bases; junction bases not matched to a gene: 12. This chain's CDR3 is CAISRTGEVATGYTF. The CDR3 nucleotides read TGTGCCATCAGCAGGACAGGGGAGGTTGCGACTGGCTACACCTTC.

This clone was detected only once. V and J are TRBV6-5 and TRBJ2-2, with D possibly matching TRBD1 (5 bases). Per germline, CDR1 MNHEY and CDR2 SVGAGI. The CDR3 extends over 15 amino acids. Trimming took 6 bases from V and 0 from J, leaving 11 bases between them. The CDR3 spells CASRRKGANTGELFF. The CDR3, as DNA: TGTGCCAGCAGGAGGAAAGGGGCGAACACCGGGGAGCTGTTTTTT.

The chain recombines TRBV5-1 with TRBJ1-2; TRBD1 agrees at 8 bases. Germline CDR1 SGHRS, CDR2 YFSETQ. The CDR3 totals 15 residues. V was pared by 1 base and J by 8 bases, with 10 bases of the junction left unmatched. CDR3 bases: TGCGCCAGCAGCTTGAGTCCCGTACAGGGGGTGGGCTACACCTTC. Protein sequence: CASSLSPVQGVGYTF.

This chain uses TRBV6-1 with TRBJ2-7, with a tentative D call TRBD1 (6 bases). This CDR3 region has 12 residues. From germline, CDR1 is MNHNS and CDR2 SASEGT. The V end lost 10 bases, the J end lost 4 bases, and 14 bases lay between the germline ends. The CDR3 here is CATGQRTYEQYF. CDR3 nucleotide sequence: TGTGCCACCGGACAGAGAACATACGAGCAGTACTTC.

The CDR3 DNA is TGTGCCAGCAGTGTGATAAAATCCTACGAGCAGTACTTC. Protein: CASSVIKSYEQYF. The chain recombines TRBV27 with TRBJ2-5, with D uncertain. The DNA end favors TRBJ2-7, so the J call may be wrong. The CDR3 is made up of 13 amino acids. From germline, CDR1 is MNHEY and CDR2 SMNVEV (reference sequence).

The chain recombines TRBV14 with TRBJ2-7; TRBD1 might be the D (5 bases). V lost 2 bases and J lost 0, with 11 bases in between. The germline gives CDR1 SGHDN, CDR2 FVKESK. The CDR3 is 15 amino acids. The CDR3: CASSQHDRNSYEQYF. CDR3 nucleotide sequence: TGTGCCAGCAGCCAACACGACAGAAACTCCTACGAGCAGTACTTC.

The chain combines TRBV2 with TRBJ1-2; D remains ambiguous. From germline, CDR1 is SNHLY and CDR2 FYNNEI. The CDR3 extends over 13 amino acids. V shed 6 bases and J shed 7 bases, with 15 bases lying between them. The DNA of the CDR3 is TGTGCCAGCAGCTCTTCCCCATCCGGTGGCTACACCTTC. Residues: CASSSSPSGGYTF.

V usage is TRBV27 and J usage is TRBJ2-5; 11 positions agree with TRBD1. The J call is doubtful: the DNA matches TRBJ2-7 better. The CDR3 consists of 14 residues. Germline values: CDR1 MNHEY, CDR2 SMNVEV (reference sequence). CDR3 loop: CASSKGQGEAEQYF. DNA of the CDR3: TGTGCCAGCAGCAAGGGACAGGGGGAGGCCGAGCAGTACTTC.

V gene TRBV27 combines with J gene TRBJ1-2; 12 nucleotides line up with TRBD1. Losses at the gene ends were 6 bases for V and 4 bases for J; bases not matched to a gene: 6. The V gene's germline CDR1 is MNHEY and CDR2 SMNVEV (reference sequence). The CDR3 length is 15 residues. The CDR3: CASRSPGQGAYGYTF. CDR3 DNA sequence: TGTGCCAGCAGATCTCCGGGACAGGGGGCCTATGGCTACACCTTC.

V and J are TRBV6-1 and TRBJ1-1; 7 bases match TRBD1. V shed 3 bases and J 4 bases; nucleotides not matched to a gene: 8. The germline V gene encodes CDR1 MNHNS and CDR2 SASEGT. This CDR3 is 15 amino acids long. CDR3 in amino acids: CASSETGLRGTEAFF. The CDR3, as DNA: TGTGCCAGCAGTGAGACAGGGCTTCGTGGCACTGAAGCTTTCTTT.

The J gene is TRBJ2-7, the V gene TRBV5-1; 8 nucleotides match TRBD2. From germline, CDR1 is SGHRS and CDR2 YFSETQ. J lost 6 bases, V lost 4 bases, and 6 bases had no gene match. The CDR3 has 13 amino acids. CDR3 sequence reads: CASSRGRMGEQYF. The DNA for the CDR3 is TGCGCCAGCAGCCGCGGGAGGATGGGCGAGCAGTACTTC.

This sequence joins TRBV18 and TRBJ1-5; D not certain. Germline V gene lookup returns CDR1 KGHSH and CDR2 LQKENI. The length of the CDR3 is 16 residues. V was clipped by 6 bases and J by 5 bases, with 20 bases between them. This CDR3 reads CASSRTGVQEDQPQHF. The CDR3 DNA reads as TGTGCCAGCTCCCGGACCGGGGTGCAGGAGGATCAGCCCCAGCATTTT.